This passage covers 7 T cell receptor beta chains from one sample sequenced in a study of blood T cell repertoires in COVID-19. Here immunoSEQ multiplex PCR was the method, and the copy in TCRdb shows in-frame clones only, minus some. The sample includes fewer than 85,000 clones, about 74% of them seen just once. Sequences were obtained from peripheral blood. These receptors all stem from a human donor with acute or convalescent COVID-19. The donor label of this sample is uncertain.

The rearrangement uses TRBV28 and TRBJ1-4; 7 bases align to TRBD1. CDR3 length: 16 residues. The J segment lost 0 bases and the V segment lost 3 bases, leaving 4 bases of the junction unmatched. Germline V gene data show CDR1 as MDHEN and CDR2 as SYDVKM. For the CDR3, the DNA is TGTGCCAGCAGTTTCGGGGGACAGTCAACTAATGAAAAACTGTTTTTT. Encoded protein: CASSFGGQSTNEKLFF.

This sequence joins TRBV30 and TRBJ2-7; 8 bases fit TRBD1. Per germline, CDR1 GTSNPN and CDR2 SVGIG (reference sequence). V shed 3 bases, J shed 1 base, and the junction held 5 bases outside the gene matches. This CDR3 region has 14 residues. CDR3 in DNA: TGTGCCTGGAGCCGAGACAGGGGTTCCTACGAGCAGTACTTC. Its translation is CAWSRDRGSYEQYF.

The chain uses TRBV10-2 and TRBJ1-2; TRBD1 aligns across 7 bases. Trimming took 5 bases from V and 7 from J; bases not matched to a gene: 7. Germline CDR1 is WSHSY and CDR2 is SAAADI. The CDR3 is made up of 13 amino acids. The CDR3 region has the DNA TGCGCCAGCAGTAAGGGGGCGACGAGTGGCTACACCTTC. Protein sequence: CASSKGATSGYTF.

The CDR3 coding sequence is TGTGCCAGTACTACCCGGTTTGACGGCCGATTAAACGGACTAGCGCCACGAGGGACCCAGTACTTC. It codes for CASTTRFDGRLNGLAPRGTQYF. This chain connects TRBV19 to TRBJ2-5; 9 bases are a match to TRBD2. V lost 7 bases and J lost 7; bases outside the gene matches: 34. Germline V gene sequence: CDR1 LNHDA, CDR2 SQIVND (reference sequence). The CDR3 is 22 residues long.

This chain links TRBV19 with TRBJ2-1; 8 bases match TRBD2. V shed 3 bases, J shed 6 bases, and the junction held 7 bases outside the gene matches. Looked up from germline, CDR1 is LNHDA and CDR2 is SQIVND (reference sequence). The CDR3 is 15 amino acids. The CDR3 coding sequence is TGTGCCAGTAGTATGCAGCGGGAGTGGAGCAATGAGCAGTTCTTC. It encodes CASSMQREWSNEQFF.

The V gene is TRBV7-2, the J gene TRBJ1-5; 9 bases are a match to TRBD1. CDR1 is SGHTA and CDR2 is FQGNSA in the germline V gene. The trim removed 4 bases at V and 3 bases at J, leaving 10 bases unmatched. This CDR3 comprises 17 residues. The CDR3 loop is CASSSTMTGGVNQPQHF. For the CDR3, the DNA is TGTGCCAGCAGCTCCACCATGACAGGGGGAGTCAATCAGCCCCAGCATTTT.

The chain has TRBV10-3 and TRBJ2-2, with D perhaps TRBD2 (5 bases). The germline V gene has CDR1 ENHRY and CDR2 SYGVKD. CDR3 length: 14 residues. V lost 6 bases and J lost 7, with 15 bases in between. CDR3 residues: CAIRPDPGDGELFF. The CDR3 DNA follows: TGTGCCATCAGACCGGACCCCGGGGACGGGGAGCTGTTTTTT.